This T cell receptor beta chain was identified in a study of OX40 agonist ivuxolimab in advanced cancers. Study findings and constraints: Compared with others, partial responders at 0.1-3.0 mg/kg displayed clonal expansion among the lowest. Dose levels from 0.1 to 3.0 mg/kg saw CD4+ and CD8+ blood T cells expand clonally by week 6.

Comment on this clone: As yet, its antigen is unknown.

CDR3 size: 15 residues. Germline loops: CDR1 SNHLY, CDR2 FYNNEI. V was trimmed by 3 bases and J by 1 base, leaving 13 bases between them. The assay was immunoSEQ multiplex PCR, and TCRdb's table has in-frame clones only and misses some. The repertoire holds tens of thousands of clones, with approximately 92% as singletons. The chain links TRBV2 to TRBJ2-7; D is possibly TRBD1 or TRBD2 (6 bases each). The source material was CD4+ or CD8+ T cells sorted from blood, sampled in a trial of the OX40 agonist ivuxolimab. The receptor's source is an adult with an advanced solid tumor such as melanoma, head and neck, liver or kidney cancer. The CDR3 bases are TGTGCCAGCAGTGATAGCGGACAGAATTCCTACGAGCAGTACTTC. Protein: CASSDSGQNSYEQYF.